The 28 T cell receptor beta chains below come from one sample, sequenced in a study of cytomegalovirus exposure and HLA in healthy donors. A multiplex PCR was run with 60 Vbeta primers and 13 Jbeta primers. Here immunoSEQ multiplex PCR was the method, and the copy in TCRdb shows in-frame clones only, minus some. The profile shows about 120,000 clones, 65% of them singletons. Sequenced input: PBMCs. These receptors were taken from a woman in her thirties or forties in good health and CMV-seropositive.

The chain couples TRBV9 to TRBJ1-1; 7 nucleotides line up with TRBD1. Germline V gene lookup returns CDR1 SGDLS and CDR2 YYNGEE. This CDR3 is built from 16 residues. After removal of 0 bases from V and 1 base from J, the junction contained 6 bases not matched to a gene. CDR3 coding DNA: TGTGCCAGCAGCGTAGTTGGTCAGGGGGAGAACACTGAAGCTTTCTTT. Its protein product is CASSVVGQGENTEAFF.

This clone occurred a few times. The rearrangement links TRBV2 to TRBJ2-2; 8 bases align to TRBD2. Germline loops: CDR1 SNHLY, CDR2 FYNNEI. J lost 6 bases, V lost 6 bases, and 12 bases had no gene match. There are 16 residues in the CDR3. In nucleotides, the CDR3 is TGTGCCAGCAGGAGACTAGTAGCGGGATCACCCGGGGAGCTGTTTTTT. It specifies CASRRLVAGSPGELFF. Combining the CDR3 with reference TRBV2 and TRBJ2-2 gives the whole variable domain EPEVTQTPSHQVTQMGQEVILRCVPISNHLYFYWYRQILGQKVEFLVSFYNNEISEKSEIFDDQFSVERPDGSNFTLKIRSTKLEDSAMYFCASRRLVAGSPGELFFGEGSRLTVL.

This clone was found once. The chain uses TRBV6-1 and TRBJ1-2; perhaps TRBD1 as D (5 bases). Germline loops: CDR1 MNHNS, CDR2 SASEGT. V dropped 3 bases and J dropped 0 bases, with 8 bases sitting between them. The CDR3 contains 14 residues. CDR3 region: CASSDRATNYGYTF. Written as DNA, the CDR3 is TGTGCCAGCAGTGACAGGGCGACTAACTATGGCTACACCTTC.

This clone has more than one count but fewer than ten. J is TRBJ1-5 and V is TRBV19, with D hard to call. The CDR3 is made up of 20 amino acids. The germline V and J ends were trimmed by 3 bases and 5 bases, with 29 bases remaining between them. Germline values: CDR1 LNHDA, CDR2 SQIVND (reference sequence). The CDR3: CASSMGRTLGLHPNYQPQHF. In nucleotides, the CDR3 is TGTGCCAGTAGTATGGGGAGGACCCTGGGATTACATCCGAATTATCAGCCCCAGCATTTT. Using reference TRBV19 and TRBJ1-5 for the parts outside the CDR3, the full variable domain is DGGITQSPKYLFRKEGQNVTLSCEQNLNHDAMYWYRQDPGQGLRLIYYSQIVNDFQKGDIAEGYSVSREKKESFPLTVTSAQKNPTAFYLCASSMGRTLGLHPNYQPQHFGDGTRLSIL.

CDR3 residues: CASSLWGGTSGRDHTDTQYF. CDR3 nucleotides: TGTGCCAGCAGCTTATGGGGGGGGACTAGCGGGAGGGACCACACAGATACGCAGTATTTT. The chain has TRBV7-3 and TRBJ2-3, with 16 bases that match TRBD2. J gave up 2 bases and V 2 bases, and 10 bases lay outside the gene matches. The CDR3 is 20 residues long. Germline assignment: CDR1 SGHTA and CDR2 FQGTGA.

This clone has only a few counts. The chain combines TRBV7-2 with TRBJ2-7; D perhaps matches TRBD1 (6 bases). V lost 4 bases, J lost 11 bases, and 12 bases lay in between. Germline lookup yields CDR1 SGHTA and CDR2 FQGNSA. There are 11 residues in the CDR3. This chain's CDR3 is CASSSGQRKYF. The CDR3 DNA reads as TGTGCCAGCAGCTCAGGACAGAGGAAGTACTTC.

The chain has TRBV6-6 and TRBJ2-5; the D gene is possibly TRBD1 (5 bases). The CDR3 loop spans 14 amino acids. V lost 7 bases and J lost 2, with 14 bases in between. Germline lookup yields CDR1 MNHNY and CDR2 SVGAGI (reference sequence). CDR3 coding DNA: TGTGCCAGCAAAAACTTCAGGGAACAAGAGACCCAGTACTTC. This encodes CASKNFREQETQYF.

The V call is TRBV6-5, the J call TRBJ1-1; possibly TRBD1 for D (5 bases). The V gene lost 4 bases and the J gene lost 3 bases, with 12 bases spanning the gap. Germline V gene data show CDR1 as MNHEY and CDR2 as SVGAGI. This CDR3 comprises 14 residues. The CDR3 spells CASSSADRYTEAFF. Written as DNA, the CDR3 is TGTGCCAGCAGTTCGGCAGACAGATACACTGAAGCTTTCTTT.

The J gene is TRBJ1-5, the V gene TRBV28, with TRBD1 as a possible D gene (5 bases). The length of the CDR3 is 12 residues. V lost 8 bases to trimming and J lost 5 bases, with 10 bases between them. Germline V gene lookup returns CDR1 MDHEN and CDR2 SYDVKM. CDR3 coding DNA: TGTGCCAGCCAGGGCTCGGATCAGCCCCAGCATTTT. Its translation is CASQGSDQPQHF.

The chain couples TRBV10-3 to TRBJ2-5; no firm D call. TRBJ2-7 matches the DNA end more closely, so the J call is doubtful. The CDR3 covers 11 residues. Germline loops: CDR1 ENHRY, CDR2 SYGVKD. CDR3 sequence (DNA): TGTGCCGTCCCCTTTGAGTACGAGCAGTACTTC. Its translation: CAVPFEYEQYF.

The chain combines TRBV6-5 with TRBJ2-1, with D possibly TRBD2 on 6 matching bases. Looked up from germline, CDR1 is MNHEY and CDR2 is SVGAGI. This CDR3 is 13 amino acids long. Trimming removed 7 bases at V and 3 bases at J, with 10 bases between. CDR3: CASTGENYNEQFF. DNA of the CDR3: TGTGCCAGCACGGGGGAGAACTACAATGAGCAGTTCTTC.

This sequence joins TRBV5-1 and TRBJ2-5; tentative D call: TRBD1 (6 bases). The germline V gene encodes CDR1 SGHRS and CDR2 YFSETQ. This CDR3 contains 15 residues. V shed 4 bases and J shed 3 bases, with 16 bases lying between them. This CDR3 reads CASSPDRNLEETQYF. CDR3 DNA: TGCGCCAGCAGCCCCGACAGGAACCTAGAAGAGACCCAGTACTTC.

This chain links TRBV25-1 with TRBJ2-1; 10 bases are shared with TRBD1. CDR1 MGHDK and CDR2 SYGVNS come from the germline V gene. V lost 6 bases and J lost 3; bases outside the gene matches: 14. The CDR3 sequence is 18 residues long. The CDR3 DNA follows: TGTGCCAGCAGCCCCCTCAGGACAGGGGGAATAGGCTACAATGAGCAGTTCTTC. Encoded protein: CASSPLRTGGIGYNEQFF.

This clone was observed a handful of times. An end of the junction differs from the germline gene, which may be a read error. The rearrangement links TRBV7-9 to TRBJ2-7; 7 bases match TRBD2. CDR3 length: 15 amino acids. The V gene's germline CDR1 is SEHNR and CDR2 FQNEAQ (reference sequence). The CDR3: CSSSLVAGEGYEQYF. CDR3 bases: TGTTCCAGCAGCTTAGTGGCGGGGGAGGGTTACGAGCAGTACTTC. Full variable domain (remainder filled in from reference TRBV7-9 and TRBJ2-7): DTGVSQNPRHKITKRGQNVTFRCDPISEHNRLYWYRQTLGQGPEFLTYFQNEAQLEKSRLLSDRFSAERPKGSFSTLEIQRTEQGDSAMYLCSSSLVAGEGYEQYFGPGTRLTVT.

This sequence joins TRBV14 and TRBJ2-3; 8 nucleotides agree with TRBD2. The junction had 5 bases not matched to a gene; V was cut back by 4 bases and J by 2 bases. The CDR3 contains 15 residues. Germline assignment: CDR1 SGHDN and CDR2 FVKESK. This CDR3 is CASSPLAGTTDTQYF. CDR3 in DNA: TGTGCCAGCAGCCCATTAGCGGGGACCACAGATACGCAGTATTTT.

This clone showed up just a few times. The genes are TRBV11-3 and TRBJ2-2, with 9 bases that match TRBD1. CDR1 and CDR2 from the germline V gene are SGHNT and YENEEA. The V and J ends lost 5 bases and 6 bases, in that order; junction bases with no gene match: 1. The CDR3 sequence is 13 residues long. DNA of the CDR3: TGTGCCAGCAGCCGGACAGGGGCCGGGGAGCTGTTTTTT. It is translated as CASSRTGAGELFF.

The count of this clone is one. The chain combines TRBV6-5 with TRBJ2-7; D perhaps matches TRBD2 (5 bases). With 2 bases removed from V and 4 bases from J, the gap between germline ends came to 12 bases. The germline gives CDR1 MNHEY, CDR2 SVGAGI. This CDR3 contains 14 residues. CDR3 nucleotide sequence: TGTGCCAGCAGTTACGGAGACTATTTGTACGAGCAGTACTTC. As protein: CASSYGDYLYEQYF.

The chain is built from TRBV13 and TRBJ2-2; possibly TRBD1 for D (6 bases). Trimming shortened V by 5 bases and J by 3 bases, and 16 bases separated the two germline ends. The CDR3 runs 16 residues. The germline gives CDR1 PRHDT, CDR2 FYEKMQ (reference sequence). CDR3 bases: TGTGCCAGCAGCCACGGACAGATTTGGGACACCGGGGAGCTGTTTTTT. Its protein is CASSHGQIWDTGELFF.

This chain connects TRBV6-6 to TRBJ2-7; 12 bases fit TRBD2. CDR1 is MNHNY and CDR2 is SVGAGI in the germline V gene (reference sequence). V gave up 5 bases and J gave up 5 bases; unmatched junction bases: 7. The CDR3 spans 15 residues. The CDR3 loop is CASSQTSGRSHEQYF. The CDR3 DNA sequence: TGTGCCAGCAGTCAGACTAGCGGGAGATCCCACGAGCAGTACTTC.

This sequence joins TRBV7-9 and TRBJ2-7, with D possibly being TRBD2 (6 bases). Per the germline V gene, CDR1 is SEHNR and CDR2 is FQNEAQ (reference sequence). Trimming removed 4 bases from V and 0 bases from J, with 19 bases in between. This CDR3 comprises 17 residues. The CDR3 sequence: CASSSLLRDGSSYEQYF. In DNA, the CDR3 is TGTGCCAGCAGCTCCTTGTTGCGGGACGGGAGCTCCTACGAGCAGTACTTC.

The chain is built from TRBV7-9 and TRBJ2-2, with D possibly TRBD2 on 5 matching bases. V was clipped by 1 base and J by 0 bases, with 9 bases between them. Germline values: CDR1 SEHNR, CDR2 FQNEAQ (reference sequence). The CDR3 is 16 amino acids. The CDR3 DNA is TGTGCCAGCAGCTTAGTCCCGGGATCGAACACCGGGGAGCTGTTTTTT. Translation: CASSLVPGSNTGELFF.

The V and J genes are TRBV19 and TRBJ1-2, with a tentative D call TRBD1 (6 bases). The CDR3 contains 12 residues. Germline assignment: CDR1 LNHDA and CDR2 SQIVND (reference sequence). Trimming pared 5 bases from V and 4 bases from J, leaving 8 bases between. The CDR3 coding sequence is TGTGCCAGTAGTGGGACAAGCTATGGCTACACCTTC. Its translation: CASSGTSYGYTF.

The CDR3 sequence is CASSRGTGGHEQYF. In nucleotides, the CDR3 is TGTGCTAGTTCCCGCGGGACAGGGGGCCACGAGCAGTACTTC. The chain joins TRBV12-5 to TRBJ2-7; TRBD1 matches 12 bases. The CDR3 is 14 residues long. V dropped 8 bases and J dropped 5; count of bases not matched to a gene: 7. Germline CDR1 and CDR2: LGHNT and FRNRAP.

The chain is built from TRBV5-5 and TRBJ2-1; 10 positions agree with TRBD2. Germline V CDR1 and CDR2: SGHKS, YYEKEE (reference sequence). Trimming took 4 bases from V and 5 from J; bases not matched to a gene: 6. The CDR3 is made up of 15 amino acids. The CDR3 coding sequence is TGTGCCAGCAGCGCTGGACTAGCGGTACACAATGAGCAGTTCTTC. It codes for CASSAGLAVHNEQFF.

CDR3 in amino acids: CASSLPTDTQYF. The CDR3 DNA sequence: TGCGCCAGCAGTCTTCCCACAGATACGCAGTATTTT. This chain connects TRBV4-1 to TRBJ2-3; no definite D call. CDR3 length: 12 amino acids. Germline V gene lookup returns CDR1 MGHRA and CDR2 YSYEKL. V was trimmed by 6 bases and J by 2 bases, leaving 6 bases between them.

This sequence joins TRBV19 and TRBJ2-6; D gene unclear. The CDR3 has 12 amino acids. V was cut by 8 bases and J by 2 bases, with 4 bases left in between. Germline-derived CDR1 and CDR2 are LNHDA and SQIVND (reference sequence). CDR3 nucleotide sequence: TGTGCCAGTTTAGCTGGGGCCAACGTCCTGACTTTC. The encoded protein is CASLAGANVLTF.

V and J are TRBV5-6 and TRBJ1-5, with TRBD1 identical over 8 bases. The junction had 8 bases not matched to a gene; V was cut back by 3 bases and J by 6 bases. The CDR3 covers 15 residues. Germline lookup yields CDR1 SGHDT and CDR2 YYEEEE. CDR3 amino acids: CASSSGGFGGQPQHF. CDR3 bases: TGTGCCAGCAGCTCAGGGGGCTTCGGCGGTCAGCCCCAGCATTTT.

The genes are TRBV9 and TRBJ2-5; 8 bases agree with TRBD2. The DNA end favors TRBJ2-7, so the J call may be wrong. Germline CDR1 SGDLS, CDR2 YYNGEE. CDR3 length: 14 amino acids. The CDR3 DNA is TGTGCCAGCAGCGTTGGGACTAGTTTCTACGAGCAGTACTTC. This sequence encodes CASSVGTSFYEQYF.